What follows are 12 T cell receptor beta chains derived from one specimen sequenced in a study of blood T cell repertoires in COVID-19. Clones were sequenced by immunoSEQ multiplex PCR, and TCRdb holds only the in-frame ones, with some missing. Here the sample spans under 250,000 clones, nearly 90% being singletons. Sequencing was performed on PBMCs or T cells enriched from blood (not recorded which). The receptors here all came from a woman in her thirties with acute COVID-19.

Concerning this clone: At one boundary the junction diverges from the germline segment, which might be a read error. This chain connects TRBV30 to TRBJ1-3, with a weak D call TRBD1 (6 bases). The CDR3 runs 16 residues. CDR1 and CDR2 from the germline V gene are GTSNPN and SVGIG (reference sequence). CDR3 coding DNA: TGTGTCTGGAGTGTACAGGGTTACCCCTCTGGAAACACCATATATTTT. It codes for CVWSVQGYPSGNTIYF.

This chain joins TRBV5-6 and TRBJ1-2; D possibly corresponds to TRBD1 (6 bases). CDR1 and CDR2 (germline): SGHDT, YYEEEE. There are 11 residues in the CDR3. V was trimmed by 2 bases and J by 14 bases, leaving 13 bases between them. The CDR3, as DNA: TGTGCCAGCAGCTTAGGACAGCCCTGGACCTTC. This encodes CASSLGQPWTF.

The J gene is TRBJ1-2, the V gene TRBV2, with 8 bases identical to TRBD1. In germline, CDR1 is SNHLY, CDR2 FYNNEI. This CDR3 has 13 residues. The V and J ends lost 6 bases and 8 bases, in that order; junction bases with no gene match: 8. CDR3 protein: CASRLRGLGGYTF. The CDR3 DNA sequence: TGTGCCAGCAGGCTCAGGGGGCTGGGAGGCTACACCTTC.

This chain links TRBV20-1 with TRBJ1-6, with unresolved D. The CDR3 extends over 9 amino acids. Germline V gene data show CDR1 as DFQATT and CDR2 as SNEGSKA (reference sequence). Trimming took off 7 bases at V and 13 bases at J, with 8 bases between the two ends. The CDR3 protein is CSEHLPLHF. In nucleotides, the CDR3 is TGCAGTGAACACCTTCCCCTCCACTTT.

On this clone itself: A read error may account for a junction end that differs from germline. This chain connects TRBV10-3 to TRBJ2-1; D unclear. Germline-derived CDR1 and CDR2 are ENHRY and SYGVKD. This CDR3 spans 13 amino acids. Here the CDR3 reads CAINEHQYNEQFF. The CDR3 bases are TGTGCCATCAATGAGCACCAGTACAATGAGCAGTTCTTC.

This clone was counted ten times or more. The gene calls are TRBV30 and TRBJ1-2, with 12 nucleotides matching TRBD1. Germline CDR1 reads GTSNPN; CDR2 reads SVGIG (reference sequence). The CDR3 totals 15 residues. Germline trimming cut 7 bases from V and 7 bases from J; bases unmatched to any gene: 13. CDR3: CAFPEQGQGARGYTF. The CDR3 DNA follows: TGTGCCTTCCCAGAACAGGGACAGGGGGCTCGTGGCTACACCTTC.

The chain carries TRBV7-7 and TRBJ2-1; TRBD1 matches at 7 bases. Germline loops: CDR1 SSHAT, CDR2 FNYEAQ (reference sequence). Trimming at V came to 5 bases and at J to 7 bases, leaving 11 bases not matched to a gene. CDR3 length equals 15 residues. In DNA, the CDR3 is TGTGCCAGCAGCATATCCGGGACAGAGGGTAATGAGCAGTTCTTC. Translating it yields CASSISGTEGNEQFF.

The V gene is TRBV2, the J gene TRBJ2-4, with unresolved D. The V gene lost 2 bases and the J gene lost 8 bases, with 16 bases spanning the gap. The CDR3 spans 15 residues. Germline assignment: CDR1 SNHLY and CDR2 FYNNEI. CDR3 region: CASSESRRLNYIQYF. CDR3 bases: TGTGCCAGCAGTGAATCCAGGCGCCTCAATTACATTCAGTACTTC.

The CDR3 spells CASSTSVYEQYF. In nucleotides, the CDR3 is TGTGCCAGCAGCACTTCCGTCTACGAGCAGTACTTC. The V and J genes are TRBV11-2 and TRBJ2-7; no clear D gene. Germline loops: CDR1 SGHAT, CDR2 FQNNGV. CDR3 length equals 12 residues. Trimming removed 5 bases at V and 3 bases at J, with 8 bases between. Variable domain in full (rest from reference TRBV11-2 and TRBJ2-7): EAGVAQSPRYKIIEKRQSVAFWCNPISGHATLYWYQQILGQGPKLLIQFQNNGVVDDSQLPKDRFSAERLKGVDSTLKIQPAKLEDSAVYLCASSTSVYEQYFGPGTRLTVT.

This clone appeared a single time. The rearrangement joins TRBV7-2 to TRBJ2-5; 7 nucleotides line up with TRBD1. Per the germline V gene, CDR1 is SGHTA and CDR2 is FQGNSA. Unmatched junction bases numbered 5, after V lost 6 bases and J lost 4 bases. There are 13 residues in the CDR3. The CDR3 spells CASSFRDRETQYF. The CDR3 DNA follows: TGTGCCAGCAGTTTCCGGGACAGAGAGACCCAGTACTTC.

CDR3 residues: CASSEASGAGNYGYTF. The CDR3 coding sequence is TGTGCCAGCAGTGAAGCCTCTGGGGCCGGGAACTATGGCTACACCTTC. The chain joins TRBV2 to TRBJ1-2; TRBD1 is a possible D gene (5 bases). V was clipped by 0 bases and J by 2 bases, with 13 bases between them. Per germline, CDR1 SNHLY and CDR2 FYNNEI. The CDR3 covers 16 residues.

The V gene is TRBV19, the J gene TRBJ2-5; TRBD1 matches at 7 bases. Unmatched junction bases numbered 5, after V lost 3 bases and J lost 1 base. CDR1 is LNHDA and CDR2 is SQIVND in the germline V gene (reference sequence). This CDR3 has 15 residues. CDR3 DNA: TGTGCCAGTAGTATTAACGCAGGGGGCCAAGAGACCCAGTACTTC. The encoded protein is CASSINAGGQETQYF.